This record looks at one T cell receptor (beta chain) sequence and its context. Other DNA sequences within the sample encode an identical CDR3. These data belong to a study of control samples from healthy donors and cancer patients. Generated by immunoSEQ multiplex PCR, the TCRdb table keeps only in-frame clones and is missing some. This sample has 95,000 to 150,000 clones, with around 87% found just once. Trimming pared 2 bases from V and 1 base from J, leaving 9 bases between. The CDR3 consists of 14 residues. From germline, CDR1 is MDHEN and CDR2 SYDVKM. The rearrangement links TRBV28 to TRBJ2-7, with a possible D match to TRBD2 (5 bases). Sequencing input: blood. The clonotype was recovered from a man between 60 and 75 years old in good health. CDR3 loop: CASSLRRGSYEQYF. CDR3 sequence (DNA): TGTGCCAGCAGTTTACGAAGAGGGTCCTACGAGCAGTACTTC.